The rows below give T cell receptor beta chains drawn from one sample of a study of T cell responses to AZD1222 COVID-19 vaccine. Only in-frame clones appear in the TCRdb table, and some are missing; sequencing was by immunoSEQ multiplex PCR. The data contain around 100,000 clones, roughly nine tenths of them singletons. The material sequenced was peripheral blood, taken 28 days after the second AZD1222 dose. The receptors come from an adult who received the AZD1222 COVID-19 vaccine. CDR3s include the opening cysteine and the closing phenylalanine or tryptophan. The D gene is left open where the match is weak. Not every row has a clone size; where given, it reads once, few, many or a size class.

d_gene,j_gene,abundance,v_gene,CDR3aa,CDR3nt
-,TRBJ1-3,-,TRBV21-1,CASSKTQTQRSGNTIYF,TGTGCCAGCAGCAAAACACAGACGCAACGCTCTGGAAACACCATATATTTT
TRBD1,TRBJ2-3,once,TRBV10-3,CAISALGGAADTQYF,TGTGCCATCAGTGCCCTAGGGGGCGCAGCAGATACGCAGTATTTT
-,TRBJ1-1,-,TRBV5-4,CASSWGGKMNTEAFF,TGTGCCAGCAGCTGGGGGGGGAAGATGAACACTGAAGCTTTCTTT
TRBD2,TRBJ2-7,few,TRBV7-2,CASSLEGGRAYEQYF,TGTGCCAGCAGCTTAGAGGGCGGGAGGGCGTACGAGCAGTACTTC
TRBD1,TRBJ1-4,-,TRBV6-5,CASSQGQKNEKLFF,TGTGCCAGCAGCCAGGGACAGAAAAATGAAAAACTGTTTTTT
-,TRBJ1-6,-,TRBV7-2,CASSLVGRDSPLHF,TGTGCCAGCAGCTTAGTTGGCAGGGATTCACCCCTCCACTTT
-,TRBJ2-2,-,TRBV27,CASSLRRGNTGELFF,TGTGCCAGCAGCCTCCGGCGGGGCAACACCGGGGAGCTGTTTTTT
-,TRBJ2-3,-,TRBV11-2,CASSPPWDTFTDTQYF,TGTGCCAGCAGCCCCCCCTGGGACACCTTCACAGATACGCAGTATTTT
TRBD1,TRBJ2-5,-,TRBV7-7,CASSPGTVRETQYF,TGTGCTAGCAGCCCGGGGACAGTTCGAGAGACCCAGTACTTC
-,TRBJ1-2,-,TRBV4-2,CASSPELGQWGGYTF,TGTGCCAGCAGCCCCGAGTTGGGGCAATGGGGTGGCTACACCTTC
-,TRBJ2-1,-,TRBV19,CASTKDITYNEQFF,TGTGCCAGTACCAAGGACATTACCTACAATGAGCAGTTCTTC
TRBD2,TRBJ2-2,-,TRBV3-1/TRBV3-2,CASSKTSAGELFF,TGTGCCAGCAGCAAGACTAGCGCCGGGGAGCTGTTTTTT
-,TRBJ1-4,-,TRBV5-8,CASSVGWTNEKLFF,TGTGCCAGCAGCGTGGGGTGGACTAATGAAAAACTGTTTTTT
-,TRBJ1-1,-,TRBV5-1,CASSPTVGETGGSVFF,TGCGCCAGCAGCCCCACCGTGGGGGAGACAGGCGGTAGTGTTTTCTTT
-,TRBJ1-4,-,TRBV18,CASSPQGGVEKLFF,TGTGCCAGCTCACCCCAGGGAGGGGTGGAAAAACTGTTTTTT
-,TRBJ2-1,once,TRBV5-4,CASSLAVRTYSYNEQFF,TGTGCCAGCAGCTTGGCAGTTCGGACCTACTCCTACAATGAGCAGTTCTTC
-,TRBJ1-5,-,TRBV2,CASSDGGTGEPQHF,TGTGCCAGCAGTGACGGGGGGACTGGGGAGCCCCAGCATTTT
-,TRBJ1-1,-,TRBV12-3/TRBV12-4,CAIRNTSGGEAFF,TGTGCCATCCGAAACACCTCGGGGGGTGAAGCTTTCTTT
TRBD1,TRBJ1-5,-,TRBV27,CASSTGTGGNQPQHF,TGTGCCAGCAGCACCGGGACAGGAGGAAATCAGCCCCAGCATTTT
TRBD2,TRBJ2-7,-,TRBV4-1,CASSQASSGGGLEQYF,TGCGCCAGCAGCCAAGCTTCTAGCGGGGGGGGTCTCGAGCAGTACTTC